A single sample gave rise to the 20 T cell receptor beta chains below, sequenced in a study of T cells after yellow fever vaccination. TCRdb analysed the 5' RACE reads with MiXCR anew, one entry per CDR3 protein. This repertoire shows roughly 250,000 distinct CDR3 sequences, 10% to 15% found once; its top ten account for about 0.51%. Sequenced here: CD4+ T cells sorted from PBMCs, sampled 45 days after the yellow fever booster vaccination. The receptors derive from a young man who received the YFV17D yellow fever vaccine.

The chain has TRBV6-2 or TRBV6-3 and TRBJ1-5; 7 nucleotides align to TRBD1. The CDR3 extends over 14 amino acids. V lost 6 bases and J lost 0; bases outside the gene matches: 2. From germline, CDR1 is MNHEY and CDR2 SVGEGT. In DNA, the CDR3 is TGTGCCAGCAGCAGGGGGGGTAGCAATCAGCCCCAGCATTTT. Its protein product is CASSRGGSNQPQHF.

V gene TRBV6-1 combines with J gene TRBJ2-5; TRBD2 matches at 7 bases. After removal of 6 bases from V and 2 bases from J, the junction contained 6 bases not matched to a gene. This CDR3 contains 14 residues. CDR1 MNHNS and CDR2 SASEGT come from the germline V gene. CDR3 loop: CASRRTRGQETQYF. The CDR3 DNA reads TGTGCCAGCAGACGGACTAGAGGGCAAGAGACCCAGTACTTC.

This clonotype was seen a few times. The chain employs TRBV24-1 and TRBJ2-3; tentatively, D is TRBD2 (5 bases). CDR3 length: 11 amino acids. Germline lookup yields CDR1 KGHDR and CDR2 SFDVKD. Trimming shortened V by 10 bases and J by 4 bases, and 8 bases separated the two germline ends. The CDR3 is CATQRADTQYF. The CDR3, as DNA: TGTGCCACTCAGAGGGCAGATACGCAGTATTTT.

The chain carries TRBV7-2 and TRBJ1-1, with 7 bases that match TRBD1. The J segment lost 5 bases and the V segment lost 4 bases, leaving 13 bases of the junction unmatched. The CDR3 spans 16 residues. Germline CDR1 and CDR2: SGHTA and FQGNSA. CDR3 amino acids: CASSSGGPGGVTEAFF. The DNA of the CDR3 is TGTGCCAGCAGCTCAGGGGGGCCAGGGGGTGTTACTGAAGCTTTCTTT.

J is TRBJ2-3 and V is TRBV7-2; D unclear. Germline loops: CDR1 SGHTA, CDR2 FQGNSA. The CDR3 sequence is 15 residues long. V lost 5 bases and J lost 3, with 15 bases in between. CDR3 coding DNA: TGTGCCAGCAGCCCCTTCGGCGCTGGAACAGATACGCAGTATTTT. Translated: CASSPFGAGTDTQYF.

The V and J genes are TRBV20-1 and TRBJ2-1; 7 bases are shared with TRBD2. The CDR3 totals 12 residues. With V trimmed by 6 bases and J by 6 bases, 5 bases remained unmatched. Germline CDR1 DFQATT, CDR2 SNEGSKA (reference sequence). This CDR3 reads CSAIPSGNEQFF. In nucleotides, the CDR3 is TGCAGTGCCATTCCTAGCGGCAATGAGCAGTTCTTC.

This sequence joins TRBV18 and TRBJ2-1; 15 bases align to TRBD2. The CDR3 covers 14 residues. Germline values: CDR1 KGHSH, CDR2 LQKENI. The V and J ends lost 8 bases and 8 bases, in that order; junction bases with no gene match: 4. The CDR3 region is CASPGLAGGDEQFF. As DNA, the CDR3 is TGTGCCAGCCCGGGACTAGCGGGAGGCGATGAGCAGTTCTTC.

This clonotype occurred a few times. V gene TRBV12-3 or TRBV12-4 combines with J gene TRBJ2-1; no firm D call. The germline V and J ends were trimmed by 2 bases and 4 bases, with 9 bases remaining between them. This CDR3 contains 14 residues. The DNA for the CDR3 is TGTGCCAGCAGTTTATTTGGGATTTACAATGAGCAGTTCTTC. This codes for CASSLFGIYNEQFF.

In its sample, this clonotype was seen a few times. The chain links TRBV6-1 to TRBJ2-1; D is unresolved. Germline CDR1 is MNHNS and CDR2 is SASEGT. Trimming removed 0 bases from V and 2 bases from J, with 8 bases in between. The CDR3 runs to 15 residues. CDR3 sequence reads: CASSEALQPYNEQFF. The CDR3 region has the DNA TGTGCCAGCAGTGAAGCGCTTCAACCCTACAATGAGCAGTTCTTC.

This clonotype was detected only a few times. The gene calls are TRBV30 and TRBJ2-1; TRBD2 is a possible D gene (5 bases). V was shortened by 1 base and J by 0 bases, with 10 bases between the two germline ends. This CDR3 has 15 residues. Germline CDR1 reads GTSNPN; CDR2 reads SVGIG (reference sequence). The CDR3 reads CAWSAGISSYNEQFF. The CDR3 DNA follows: TGTGCCTGGAGTGCGGGGATTAGCTCCTACAATGAGCAGTTCTTC.

This sequence joins TRBV29-1 and TRBJ1-1; no clear D gene. From germline, CDR1 is SQVTM and CDR2 ANQGSEA. V was pared by 7 bases and J by 1 base, with 16 bases between. CDR3 length: 14 residues. The CDR3 DNA reads TGCAGCGGGGAGGGTGGCAGTGAGAACACTGAAGCTTTCTTT. The encoded protein is CSGEGGSENTEAFF.

This clonotype was seen at least ten times. The chain carries TRBV5-6 and TRBJ2-7, with 10 bases that match TRBD2. The V gene end was trimmed by 4 bases and the J gene end by 2 bases; junction bases not matched to a gene: 6. In germline, CDR1 is SGHDT, CDR2 YYEEEE. There are 15 residues in the CDR3. This CDR3 reads CASSQGLAATYEQYF. CDR3 coding DNA: TGTGCCAGCAGCCAAGGACTAGCGGCGACCTACGAGCAGTACTTC.

This clonotype was counted many times. This chain joins TRBV6-2 or TRBV6-3 and TRBJ2-3; 9 bases match TRBD2. This CDR3 has 15 residues. Per the germline V gene, CDR1 is MNHEY and CDR2 is SVGEGT. The V gene end was trimmed by 4 bases and the J gene end by 0 bases; junction bases not matched to a gene: 2. This chain's CDR3 is CASSSTSGSTDTQYF. The CDR3 DNA reads as TGTGCCAGCAGTTCCACTAGCGGGAGCACAGATACGCAGTATTTT.

The genes are TRBV12-3 or TRBV12-4 and TRBJ1-5, with D maybe TRBD1 (6 bases). Trimming took 3 bases from V and 3 from J, leaving 12 bases between them. The CDR3 length is 15 residues. The CDR3 is CASSLGGSTNQPQHF. The CDR3 DNA reads TGTGCCAGCAGTTTGGGGGGCTCTACCAATCAGCCCCAGCATTTT.

This clonotype was seen more than once but under ten times. The V and J genes are TRBV7-9 and TRBJ2-7; TRBD1 aligns across 8 bases. Trimming took 8 bases from V and 2 from J; bases not matched to a gene: 8. Germline assignment: CDR1 SEHNR and CDR2 FQNEAQ (reference sequence). The CDR3 loop spans 14 amino acids. The CDR3 loop is CASRQAGGPYEQYF. In DNA form, the CDR3 reads TGTGCCAGCCGGCAGGCAGGGGGCCCCTACGAGCAGTACTTC.

This clonotype was picked up a small number of times. The chain has TRBV5-5 and TRBJ2-1, with 9 bases matching TRBD2. V gave up 3 bases and J gave up 7 bases; unmatched junction bases: 5. The CDR3 covers 14 residues. Germline lookup yields CDR1 SGHKS and CDR2 YYEKEE (reference sequence). CDR3 nucleotides: TGTGCCAGCAGCTCGGGACTAGCCTTGAATGAGCAGTTCTTC. Amino acid sequence: CASSSGLALNEQFF.

The genes are TRBV24-1 and TRBJ2-1; tentative D call: TRBD2 (6 bases). Germline V gene data show CDR1 as KGHDR and CDR2 as SFDVKD. The CDR3 is 16 amino acids. V dropped 5 bases and J dropped 0 bases, with 13 bases sitting between them. The CDR3 coding sequence is TGTGCCACCAGTGGTGGAGGGGAGAGCTCCTACAATGAGCAGTTCTTC. Protein sequence: CATSGGGESSYNEQFF.

This rearrangement joins TRBV7-2 to TRBJ2-1; no reliable D call. Germline CDR1 reads SGHTA; CDR2 reads FQGNSA. CDR3 length: 17 amino acids. Deletions cut 5 bases from V and 0 bases from J, with 17 bases between. The CDR3 DNA follows: TGTGCCAGCAGCCCCCGGTCACCCACTCTCTCCTACAATGAGCAGTTCTTC. Translating it yields CASSPRSPTLSYNEQFF.

The chain carries TRBV7-2 and TRBJ2-7, with a weak D call TRBD1 (6 bases). The V gene lost 3 bases and the J gene lost 3 bases, with 12 bases spanning the gap. Germline loops: CDR1 SGHTA, CDR2 FQGNSA. The CDR3 is made up of 14 amino acids. The chain's CDR3 is CASSFTGTFYEQYF. CDR3 DNA: TGTGCCAGCAGCTTTACCGGGACATTCTACGAGCAGTACTTC. Supplemented by reference TRBV7-2 and TRBJ2-7, the full variable domain reads GAGVSQSPSNKVTEKGKDVELRCDPISGHTALYWYRQSLGQGLEFLIYFQGNSAPDKSGLPSDRFSAERTGGSVSTLTIQRTQQEDSAVYLCASSFTGTFYEQYFGPGTRLTVT.

This clonotype has a count of ten or more. The gene calls are TRBV7-3 and TRBJ2-2; weak D call: TRBD2 (5 bases). CDR3 length: 14 amino acids. CDR1 is SGHTA and CDR2 is FQGTGA in the germline V gene. V was cut by 3 bases and J by 6 bases, with 11 bases left in between. The CDR3 coding sequence is TGTGCCAGCAGCTTTGGGAGTGCACCCGGGGAGCTGTTTTTT. This encodes CASSFGSAPGELFF. The full variable domain, with the rest looked up from reference TRBV7-3 and TRBJ2-2, is GAGVSQTPSNKVTEKGKYVELRCDPISGHTALYWYRQSLGQGPEFLIYFQGTGAADDSGLPNDRFFAVRPEGSVSTLKIQRTERGDSAVYLCASSFGSAPGELFFGEGSRLTVL.